The 16 T cell receptor beta chains given below trace back to one sample, sequenced in a study of PD-1 blockade in classical Hodgkin lymphoma. Assay: immunoSEQ multiplex PCR; the TCRdb copy retains only in-frame clones and omits some. The table lists 20,000 to 25,000 clones, 90% to 95% of them singletons. Time point described: newly diagnosed, previously untreated cHL patient sample. Purification of CD4+ T cells from thawed PBMCs was achieved by magnetic negative selection. Sequencing was performed on CD4+ T cells from blood. The source is a human donor with classical Hodgkin lymphoma.

CDR3 protein: CAIRGLAASTDTQYF. CDR3 DNA: TGTGCCATCAGGGGACTAGCGGCTAGCACAGATACGCAGTATTTT. The chain joins TRBV10-3 to TRBJ2-3; 11 nucleotides agree with TRBD2. The germline V gene encodes CDR1 ENHRY and CDR2 SYGVKD. This CDR3 is 15 amino acids long. V shed 6 bases and J 0 bases; nucleotides not matched to a gene: 2.

The chain has TRBV27 and TRBJ1-1, with a possible D match to TRBD1 (5 bases). CDR1 is MNHEY, CDR2 SMNVEV, per germline (reference sequence). V shed 6 bases and J shed 4 bases, with 9 bases lying between them. The CDR3 contains 12 residues. CDR3 nucleotides: TGTGCCAGCAGCGGGGCTGGCACTGAAGCTTTCTTT. Encoded protein: CASSGAGTEAFF.

The V and J genes are TRBV25-1 and TRBJ2-5; no clear D gene. CDR1 is MGHDK and CDR2 is SYGVNS in the germline V gene. Trimming cost V 1 base and J 5 bases, with 5 bases left between them. The CDR3 loop spans 12 amino acids. The CDR3 region is CASSESSETQYF. DNA for the CDR3: TGTGCCAGCAGTGAATCCTCGGAGACCCAGTACTTC.

The V gene is TRBV7-3, the J gene TRBJ2-3; 10 bases map to TRBD2. Germline-derived CDR1 and CDR2 are SGHTA and FQGTGA. The CDR3 is made up of 16 amino acids. With V trimmed by 4 bases and J by 2 bases, 6 bases remained unmatched. CDR3 residues: CASSSRTSGNTDTQYF. The DNA of the CDR3 is TGTGCCAGCAGCTCGCGGACTAGCGGAAACACAGATACGCAGTATTTT.

The chain links TRBV6-5 to TRBJ2-7, with 7 bases fitting TRBD2. CDR1 MNHEY and CDR2 SVGAGI come from the germline V gene. Germline trimming cut 6 bases from V and 5 bases from J; bases unmatched to any gene: 7. CDR3 length: 13 amino acids. The CDR3 is CASSQTGGDEQYF. The CDR3 DNA follows: TGTGCCAGCAGCCAGACGGGGGGAGACGAGCAGTACTTC.

The chain is built from TRBV6-5 and TRBJ2-5, with a possible D match to TRBD1 (5 bases). The CDR3 is 14 amino acids. Germline CDR1 MNHEY, CDR2 SVGAGI. V was pared by 5 bases and J by 2 bases, with 12 bases between. The CDR3 DNA sequence: TGTGCCAGCAGTCTAACCAGGGCGCAAGAGACCCAGTACTTC. This codes for CASSLTRAQETQYF.

CDR3 DNA: TGTGCCAGCAGGGGTACGCCGGAGCACCAAGAGACCCAGTACTTC. This translates into CASRGTPEHQETQYF. This chain uses TRBV27 with TRBJ2-5; D gene uncertain. The germline gives CDR1 MNHEY, CDR2 SMNVEV (reference sequence). The CDR3 is 15 amino acids. Trimming pared 6 bases from V and 0 bases from J, leaving 14 bases between.

The V gene is TRBV7-2, the J gene TRBJ2-5; D gene uncertain. Germline loops: CDR1 SGHTA, CDR2 FQGNSA. V was trimmed by 3 bases and J by 1 base, leaving 6 bases between them. There are 13 residues in the CDR3. The CDR3, as DNA: TGTGCCAGCAGCTTTACTCCCCAAGAGACCCAGTACTTC. This translates into CASSFTPQETQYF.

The chain uses TRBV19 and TRBJ2-7; 7 bases match TRBD1. In germline, CDR1 is LNHDA, CDR2 SQIVND (reference sequence). J gave up 4 bases and V 0 bases, and 3 bases lay outside the gene matches. This CDR3 has 14 residues. The CDR3 here is CASSIDGQAYEQYF. CDR3 DNA sequence: TGTGCCAGTAGTATAGATGGACAGGCGTACGAGCAGTACTTC.

This sequence joins TRBV28 and TRBJ2-7; the D call may be TRBD1 or TRBD2 (6 bases each). From germline, CDR1 is MDHEN and CDR2 SYDVKM. The ends were cut back, 1 base at V and 0 bases at J, with 22 bases in the middle. CDR3 length: 19 amino acids. CDR3 bases: TGTGCCAGCAGTTTATTTCCTTGGCGTCTGGGGGGCAACTCCTACGAGCAGTACTTC. Its translation: CASSLFPWRLGGNSYEQYF.

The chain joins TRBV11-2 to TRBJ2-1; D is perhaps TRBD2 (5 bases). Germline loops: CDR1 SGHAT, CDR2 FQNNGV. Trimming took off 5 bases at V and 7 bases at J, with 21 bases between the two ends. The CDR3 covers 16 residues. CDR3 bases: TGTGCCAGCAGCCGTCCGGAACTAGGATTTGAAAATGAGCAGTTCTTC. This gives the protein CASSRPELGFENEQFF. Drawing the rest from reference TRBV11-2 and TRBJ2-1, the complete variable domain is EAGVAQSPRYKIIEKRQSVAFWCNPISGHATLYWYQQILGQGPKLLIQFQNNGVVDDSQLPKDRFSAERLKGVDSTLKIQPAKLEDSAVYLCASSRPELGFENEQFFGPGTRLTVL.

The chain uses TRBV5-1 and TRBJ2-3; D is perhaps TRBD2 (6 bases). V lost 1 base, J lost 1 base, and 13 bases lay in between. Germline lookup yields CDR1 SGHRS and CDR2 YFSETQ. The CDR3 has 16 residues. CDR3 bases: TGCGCCAGCAGCTTGAATCGGCCTAGCGGCACAGATACGCAGTATTTT. The encoded protein is CASSLNRPSGTDTQYF.

The chain links TRBV7-2 to TRBJ1-6; a possible D gene is TRBD1 (5 bases). V gave up 3 bases and J gave up 12 bases, with 15 bases separating them. The germline V gene has CDR1 SGHTA and CDR2 FQGNSA. This CDR3 spans 14 amino acids. For the CDR3, the DNA is TGTGCCAGCAGCTTGGGAGGGGCGAGTGGACCCCTCCACTTT. Residues: CASSLGGASGPLHF.

The CDR3 sequence: CASSAVGVTDTQYF. As DNA, the CDR3 is TGTGCCAGCAGTGCTGTGGGGGTCACAGATACGCAGTATTTT. V and J are TRBV6-5 and TRBJ2-3; either TRBD1 or TRBD2 may fit D (5 bases each). The germline V and J ends were trimmed by 5 bases and 2 bases, with 11 bases remaining between them. The CDR3 spans 14 residues. The germline CDR1 and CDR2 sequences are MNHEY and SVGAGI.

The chain couples TRBV19 to TRBJ1-5; possible D gene TRBD1, 6 bases. This CDR3 spans 17 amino acids. Trimming removed 5 bases from V and 0 bases from J, with 17 bases in between. Germline-derived CDR1 and CDR2 are LNHDA and SQIVND (reference sequence). CDR3 nucleotides: TGTGCCAGTAGTCGAACCCGGGACACGGATAGCAATCAGCCCCAGCATTTT. As protein: CASSRTRDTDSNQPQHF.

The chain combines TRBV7-9 with TRBJ2-2; D is uncertain. With 2 bases removed from V and 8 bases from J, the gap between germline ends came to 18 bases. This CDR3 contains 16 residues. The germline CDR1 and CDR2 sequences are SEHNR and FQNEAQ (reference sequence). For the CDR3, the DNA is TGTGCCAGCAGCTTATCCCTGGACGTCTTCTTGGGGGAGCTGTTTTTT. Protein product: CASSLSLDVFLGELFF.